The clone carrying this T cell receptor (beta chain) occurred once. This record belongs to a study of blood T cell repertoires in COVID-19. The wider study: Samples taken during acute and convalescent COVID-19 were collected in the United States, Italy and Spain. In each case, the material was cDNA or gDNA derived from T cells, B-cell-depleted T cells, or PBMCs.

Under the authors' procedure: Quantification of nucleated cells was approximated via reference gene primer amplification. Profiling relied on immunoSEQ multiplex PCR, and the TCRdb table lists in-frame clones only, not all of them. The DNA was the basis for D and trimming; V, J and clone size are from that table. Of 100,000 to 150,000 clones detected, around 81% appear once; the ten largest clones hold under 4.5%. Sequenced sample: peripheral blood. The sequence was obtained from a woman aged 50 to 60 with acute or convalescent COVID-19.

Here the CDR3 DNA reads TGCGCCAGCAGCACAGGGGGTCCGAACACTGAAGCTTTCTTT. Protein: CASSTGGPNTEAFF. V and J are TRBV5-1 and TRBJ1-1; 8 bases are shared with TRBD1. Unmatched junction bases numbered 3, after V lost 4 bases and J lost 1 base. The CDR3 is 14 residues long. The V gene's germline CDR1 is SGHRS and CDR2 YFSETQ.